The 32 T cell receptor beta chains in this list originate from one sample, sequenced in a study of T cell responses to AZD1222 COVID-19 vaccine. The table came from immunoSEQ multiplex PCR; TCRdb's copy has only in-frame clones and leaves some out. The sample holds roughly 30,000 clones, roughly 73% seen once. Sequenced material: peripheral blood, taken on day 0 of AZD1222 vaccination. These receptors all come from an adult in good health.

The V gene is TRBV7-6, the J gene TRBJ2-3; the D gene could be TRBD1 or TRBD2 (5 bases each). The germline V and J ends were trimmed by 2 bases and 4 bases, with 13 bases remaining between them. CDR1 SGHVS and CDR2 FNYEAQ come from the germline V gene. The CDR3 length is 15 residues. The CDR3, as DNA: TGTGCCAGCAGCTTATCGGGGCCCCTGTCAGATACGCAGTATTTT. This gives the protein CASSLSGPLSDTQYF. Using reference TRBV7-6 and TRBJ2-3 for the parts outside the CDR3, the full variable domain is GAGVSQSPRYKVTKRGQDVALRCDPISGHVSLYWYRQALGQGPEFLTYFNYEAQQDKSGLPNDRFSAERPEGSISTLTIQRTEQRDSAMYRCASSLSGPLSDTQYFGPGTRLTVL.

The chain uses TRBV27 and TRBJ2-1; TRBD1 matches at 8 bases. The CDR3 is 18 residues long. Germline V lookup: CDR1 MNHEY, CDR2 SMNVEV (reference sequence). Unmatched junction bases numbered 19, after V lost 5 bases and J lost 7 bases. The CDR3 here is CASSPTPGQETSGNEQFF. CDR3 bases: TGTGCCAGCAGTCCAACACCGGGACAGGAAACCTCTGGTAATGAGCAGTTCTTC.

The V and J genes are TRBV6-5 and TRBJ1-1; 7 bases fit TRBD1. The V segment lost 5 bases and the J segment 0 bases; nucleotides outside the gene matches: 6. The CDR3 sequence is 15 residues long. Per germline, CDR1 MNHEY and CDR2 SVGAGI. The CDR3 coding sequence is TGTGCCAGCAGTCAATCAGGGGGAATGAACACTGAAGCTTTCTTT. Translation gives CASSQSGGMNTEAFF.

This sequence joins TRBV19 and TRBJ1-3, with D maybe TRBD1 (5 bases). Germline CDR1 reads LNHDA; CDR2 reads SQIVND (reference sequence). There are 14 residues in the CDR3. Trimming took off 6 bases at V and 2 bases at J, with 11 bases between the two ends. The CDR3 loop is CASRAGTTGNTIYF. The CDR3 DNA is TGTGCCAGTAGGGCCGGGACCACTGGAAACACCATATATTTT.

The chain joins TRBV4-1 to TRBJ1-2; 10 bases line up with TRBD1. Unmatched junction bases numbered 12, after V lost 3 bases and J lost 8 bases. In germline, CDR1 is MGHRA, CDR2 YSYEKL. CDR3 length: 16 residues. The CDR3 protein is CASSHYHGGQGTGYTF. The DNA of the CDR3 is TGCGCCAGCAGCCACTACCATGGGGGACAGGGGACGGGCTACACCTTC.

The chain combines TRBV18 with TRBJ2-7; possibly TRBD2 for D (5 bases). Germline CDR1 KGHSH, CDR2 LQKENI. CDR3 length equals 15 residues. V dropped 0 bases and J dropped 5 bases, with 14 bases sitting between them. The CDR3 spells CASSPPGVAINEQYF. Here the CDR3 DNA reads TGTGCCAGCTCACCACCGGGAGTAGCGATCAACGAGCAGTACTTC.

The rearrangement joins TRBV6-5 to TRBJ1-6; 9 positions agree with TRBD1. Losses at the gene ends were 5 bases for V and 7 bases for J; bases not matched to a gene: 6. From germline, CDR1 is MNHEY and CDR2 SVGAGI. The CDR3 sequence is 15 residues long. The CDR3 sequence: CASSHRGQGNSPLHF. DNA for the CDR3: TGTGCCAGCAGTCACCGCGGACAGGGGAATTCACCCCTCCACTTT.

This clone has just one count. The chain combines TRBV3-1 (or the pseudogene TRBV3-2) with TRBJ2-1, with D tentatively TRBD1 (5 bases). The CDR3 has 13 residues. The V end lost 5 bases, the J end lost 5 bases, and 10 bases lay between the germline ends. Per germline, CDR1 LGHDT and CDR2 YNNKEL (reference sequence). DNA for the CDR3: TGTGCCAGCAGCTTGAGACAGAACAATGAGCAGTTCTTC. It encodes CASSLRQNNEQFF.

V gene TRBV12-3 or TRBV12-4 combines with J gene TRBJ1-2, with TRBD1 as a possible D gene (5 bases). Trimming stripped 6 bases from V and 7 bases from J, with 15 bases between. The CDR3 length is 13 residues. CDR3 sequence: CASSKDRGRGYTF. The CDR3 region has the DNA TGTGCCAGCAGCAAAGACCGGGGCCGTGGCTACACCTTC.

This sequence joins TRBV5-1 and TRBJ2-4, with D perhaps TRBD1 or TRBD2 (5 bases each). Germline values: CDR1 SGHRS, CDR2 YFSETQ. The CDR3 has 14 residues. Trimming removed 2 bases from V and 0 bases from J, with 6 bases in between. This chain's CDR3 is CASSFGTAKNIQYF. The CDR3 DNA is TGCGCCAGCAGCTTCGGGACAGCCAAAAACATTCAGTACTTC.

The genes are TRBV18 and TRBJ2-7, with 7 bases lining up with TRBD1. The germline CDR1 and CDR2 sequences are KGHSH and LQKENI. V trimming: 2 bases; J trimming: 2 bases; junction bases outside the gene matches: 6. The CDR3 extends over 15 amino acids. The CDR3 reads CASSPITGETYEQYF. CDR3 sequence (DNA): TGTGCCAGCTCACCAATAACAGGGGAAACCTACGAGCAGTACTTC.

The CDR3 is CASSPRSAASYNEQFF. The CDR3 DNA sequence: TGTGCCAGCAGTCCCCGTAGCGCCGCCTCCTACAATGAGCAGTTCTTC. The rearrangement links TRBV27 to TRBJ2-1; tentatively, D is TRBD2 (5 bases). CDR3 length: 16 amino acids. The germline V gene has CDR1 MNHEY and CDR2 SMNVEV (reference sequence). Trimming shortened V by 5 bases and J by 0 bases, and 14 bases separated the two germline ends.

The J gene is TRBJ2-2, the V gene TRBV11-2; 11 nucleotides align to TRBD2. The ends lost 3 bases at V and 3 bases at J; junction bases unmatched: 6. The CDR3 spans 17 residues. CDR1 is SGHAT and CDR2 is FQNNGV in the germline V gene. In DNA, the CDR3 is TGTGCCAGCAGCTTTTCGAGACTAGCGGGACACACCGGGGAGCTGTTTTTT. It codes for CASSFSRLAGHTGELFF.

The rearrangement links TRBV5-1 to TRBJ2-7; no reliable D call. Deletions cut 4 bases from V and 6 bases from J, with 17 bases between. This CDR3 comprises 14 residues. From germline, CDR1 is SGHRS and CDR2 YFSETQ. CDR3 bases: TGCGCCAGCAGCCAAGCAGGTTTACAGATCGAGCAGTACTTC. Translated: CASSQAGLQIEQYF.

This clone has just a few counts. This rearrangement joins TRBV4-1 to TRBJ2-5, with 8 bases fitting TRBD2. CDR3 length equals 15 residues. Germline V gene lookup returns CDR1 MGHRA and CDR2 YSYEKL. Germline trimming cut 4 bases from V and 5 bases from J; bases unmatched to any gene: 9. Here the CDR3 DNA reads TGCGCCAGCAGCCCCACCGGGGGGGCGTGGGAGACCCAGTACTTC. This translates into CASSPTGGAWETQYF.

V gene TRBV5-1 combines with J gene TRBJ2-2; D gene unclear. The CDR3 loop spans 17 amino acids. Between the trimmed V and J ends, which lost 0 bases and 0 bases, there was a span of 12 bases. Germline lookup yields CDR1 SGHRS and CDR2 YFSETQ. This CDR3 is CASSLAIGSTNTGELFF. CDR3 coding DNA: TGCGCCAGCAGCTTGGCCATAGGTTCCACGAACACCGGGGAGCTGTTTTTT. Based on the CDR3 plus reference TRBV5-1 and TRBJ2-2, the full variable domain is KAGVTQTPRYLIKTRGQQVTLSCSPISGHRSVSWYQQTPGQGLQFLFEYFSETQRNKGNFPGRFSGRQFSNSRSEMNVSTLELGDSALYLCASSLAIGSTNTGELFFGEGSRLTVL.

The CDR3 DNA follows: TGTGCCACTTTAAGGGAGTCCTGGGATTCACCCCTCCACTTT. This sequence encodes CATLRESWDSPLHF. The chain joins TRBV10-3 to TRBJ1-6; no clear D. This CDR3 is built from 14 residues. V gave up 10 bases and J gave up 8 bases, with 18 bases separating them. Per the germline V gene, CDR1 is ENHRY and CDR2 is SYGVKD.

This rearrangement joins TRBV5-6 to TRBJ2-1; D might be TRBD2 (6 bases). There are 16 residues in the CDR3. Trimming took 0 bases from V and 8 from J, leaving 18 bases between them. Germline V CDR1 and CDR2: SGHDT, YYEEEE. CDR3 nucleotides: TGTGCCAGCAGCTTGGCGGCTAGCGAGCCCCTCGATGAGCAGTTCTTC. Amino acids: CASSLAASEPLDEQFF.

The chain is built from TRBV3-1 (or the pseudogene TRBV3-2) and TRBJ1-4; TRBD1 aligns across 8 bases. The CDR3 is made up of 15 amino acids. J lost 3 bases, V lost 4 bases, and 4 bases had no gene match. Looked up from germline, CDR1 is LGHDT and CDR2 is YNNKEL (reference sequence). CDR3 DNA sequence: TGTGCCAGCAGCCTCCGGACAGGGCCTAATGAAAAACTGTTTTTT. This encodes CASSLRTGPNEKLFF.

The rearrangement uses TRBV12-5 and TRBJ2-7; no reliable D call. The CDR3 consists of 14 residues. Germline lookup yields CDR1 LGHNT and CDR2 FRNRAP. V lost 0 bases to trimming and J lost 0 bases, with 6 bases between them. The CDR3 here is CASGLVSSSYEQYV. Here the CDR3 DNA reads TGTGCTAGTGGTTTGGTGAGCAGCTCCTACGAGCAGTACGTC.

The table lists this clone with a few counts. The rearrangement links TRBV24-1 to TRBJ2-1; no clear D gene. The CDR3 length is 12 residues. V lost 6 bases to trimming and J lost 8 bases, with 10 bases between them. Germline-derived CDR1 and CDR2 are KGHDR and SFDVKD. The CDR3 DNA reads TGTGCCACCAGTCAGGTAGGCGATGAGCAGTTCTTC. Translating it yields CATSQVGDEQFF.

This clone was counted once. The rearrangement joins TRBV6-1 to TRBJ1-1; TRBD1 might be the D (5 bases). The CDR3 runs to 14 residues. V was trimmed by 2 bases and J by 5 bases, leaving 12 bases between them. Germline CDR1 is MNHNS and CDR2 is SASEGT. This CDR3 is CASSELGGTTEAFF. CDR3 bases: TGTGCCAGCAGTGAACTTGGGGGAACAACTGAAGCTTTCTTT.

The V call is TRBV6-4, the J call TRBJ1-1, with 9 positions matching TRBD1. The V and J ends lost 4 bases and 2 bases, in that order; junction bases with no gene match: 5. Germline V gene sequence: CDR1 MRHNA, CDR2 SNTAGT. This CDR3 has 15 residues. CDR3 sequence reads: CASSADRGGNTEAFF. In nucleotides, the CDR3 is TGTGCCAGCAGTGCCGACAGGGGGGGTAACACTGAAGCTTTCTTT.

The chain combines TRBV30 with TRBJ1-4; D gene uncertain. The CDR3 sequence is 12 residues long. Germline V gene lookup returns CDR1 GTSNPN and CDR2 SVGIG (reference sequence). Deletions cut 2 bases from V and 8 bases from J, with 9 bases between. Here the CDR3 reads CAWSFLREKLFF. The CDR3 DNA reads TGTGCCTGGAGTTTCCTCCGGGAAAAACTGTTTTTT.

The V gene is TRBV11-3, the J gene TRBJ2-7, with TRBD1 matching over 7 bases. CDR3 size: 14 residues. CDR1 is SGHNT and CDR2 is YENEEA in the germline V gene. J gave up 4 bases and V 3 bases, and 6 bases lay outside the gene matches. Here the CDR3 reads CASSFWDREYEQYV. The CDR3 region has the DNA TGTGCCAGCAGCTTCTGGGACAGAGAATACGAGCAGTACGTC.

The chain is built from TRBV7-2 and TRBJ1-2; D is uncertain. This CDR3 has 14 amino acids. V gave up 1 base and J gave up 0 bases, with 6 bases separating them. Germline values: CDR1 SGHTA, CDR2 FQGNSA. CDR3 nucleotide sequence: TGTGCCAGCAGCTTAGTGATAGCTAACTATGGCTACACCTTC. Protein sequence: CASSLVIANYGYTF. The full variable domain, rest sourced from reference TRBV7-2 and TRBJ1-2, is GAGVSQSPSNKVTEKGKDVELRCDPISGHTALYWYRQSLGQGLEFLIYFQGNSAPDKSGLPSDRFSAERTGGSVSTLTIQRTQQEDSAVYLCASSLVIANYGYTFGSGTRLTVV.

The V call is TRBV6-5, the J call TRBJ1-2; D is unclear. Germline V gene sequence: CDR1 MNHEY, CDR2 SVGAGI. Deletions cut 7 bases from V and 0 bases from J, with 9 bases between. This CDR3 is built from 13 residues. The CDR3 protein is CASTGRANYGYTF. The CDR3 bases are TGTGCCAGCACAGGAAGAGCTAACTATGGCTACACCTTC.

For the CDR3, the DNA is TGCGCCAGCAGCTCGCGAACTGAAGCTTTCTTT. Its translation is CASSSRTEAFF. The rearrangement uses TRBV4-3 and TRBJ1-1; D remains unclear. The length of the CDR3 is 11 residues. Per the germline V gene, CDR1 is LGHNA and CDR2 is YSLEER. The V and J ends lost 5 bases and 5 bases respectively, with 6 bases between them.

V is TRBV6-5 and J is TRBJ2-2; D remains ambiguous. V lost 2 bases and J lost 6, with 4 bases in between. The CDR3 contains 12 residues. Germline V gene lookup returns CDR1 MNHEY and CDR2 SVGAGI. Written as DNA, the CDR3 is TGTGCCAGCAGTTACAGGGCCGGGGAGCTGTTTTTT. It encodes CASSYRAGELFF.

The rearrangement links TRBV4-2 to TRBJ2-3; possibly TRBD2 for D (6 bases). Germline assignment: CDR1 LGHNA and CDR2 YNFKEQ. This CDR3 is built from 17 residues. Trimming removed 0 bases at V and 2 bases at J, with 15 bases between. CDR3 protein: CASSQDRISGDTDTQYF. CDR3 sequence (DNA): TGTGCCAGCAGCCAAGATAGGATTAGCGGCGACACAGATACGCAGTATTTT.

CDR3 loop: CASSVANYGTGNSNQPQHF. Written as DNA, the CDR3 is TGTGCCAGTAGTGTAGCTAATTATGGGACAGGGAATAGCAATCAGCCCCAGCATTTT. This rearrangement joins TRBV19 to TRBJ1-5; 9 bases map to TRBD1. With V trimmed by 5 bases and J by 0 bases, 14 bases remained unmatched. Germline V gene sequence: CDR1 LNHDA, CDR2 SQIVND (reference sequence). This CDR3 has 19 residues.

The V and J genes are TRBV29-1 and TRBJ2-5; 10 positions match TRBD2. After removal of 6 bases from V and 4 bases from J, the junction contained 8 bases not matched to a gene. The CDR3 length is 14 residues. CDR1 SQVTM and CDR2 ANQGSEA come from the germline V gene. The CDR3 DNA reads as TGCAGCGTCGCAACTAGCGGGGTAGGAGAGACCCAGTACTTC. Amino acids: CSVATSGVGETQYF.